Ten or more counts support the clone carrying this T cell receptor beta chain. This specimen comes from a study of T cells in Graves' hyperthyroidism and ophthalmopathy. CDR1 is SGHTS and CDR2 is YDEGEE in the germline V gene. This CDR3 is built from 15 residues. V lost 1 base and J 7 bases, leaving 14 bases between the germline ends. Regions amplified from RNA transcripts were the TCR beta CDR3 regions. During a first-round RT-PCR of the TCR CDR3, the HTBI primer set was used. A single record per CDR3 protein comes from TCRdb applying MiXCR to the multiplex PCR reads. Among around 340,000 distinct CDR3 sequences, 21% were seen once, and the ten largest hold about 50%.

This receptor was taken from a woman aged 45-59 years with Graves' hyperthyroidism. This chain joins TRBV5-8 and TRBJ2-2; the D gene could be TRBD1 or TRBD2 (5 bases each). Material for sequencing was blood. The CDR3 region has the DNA TGTGCCAGCAGCTTGTGGGGGTTTGGCGGCGGGGAGCTGTTTTTT. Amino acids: CASSLWGFGGGELFF.